This passage covers 9 T cell receptor beta chains from one sample sequenced in a study of blood T cells in healthy people across ages. Using a J-beta primer mix together with a sample-barcoded 5' primer, a second PCR was run for roughly 7 to 12 cycles. TCRdb used MiXCR to reprocess the 5' RACE reads, holding one entry per CDR3 protein. The sample holds roughly 1.7 million distinct CDR3 sequences, roughly 32% seen once. Sequenced material: blood. These receptors came from a woman under 40 in good health.

At least ten counts were recorded for this clonotype. J is TRBJ2-7 and V is TRBV28, with TRBD2 as a possible D gene (6 bases). Germline loops: CDR1 MDHEN, CDR2 SYDVKM. The ends were cut back, 5 bases at V and 2 bases at J, with 16 bases in the middle. This CDR3 comprises 15 residues. The CDR3 DNA is TGTGCCAGCAGTCCCCGGGGTAGCGGCACCTACGAGCAGTACTTC. Its protein is CASSPRGSGTYEQYF.

The gene calls are TRBV6-1 and TRBJ2-6; unclear D gene. The CDR3 length is 13 residues. V dropped 8 bases and J dropped 7 bases, with 12 bases sitting between them. CDR1 is MNHNS and CDR2 is SASEGT in the germline V gene. CDR3 DNA: TGTGCCAGCTCAAACCAGATAGCCAACGTCCTGACTTTC. Protein sequence: CASSNQIANVLTF.

J is TRBJ1-5 and V is TRBV6-5, with a possible D match to TRBD1 (6 bases). Germline lookup yields CDR1 MNHEY and CDR2 SVGAGI. V gave up 10 bases and J gave up 3 bases, with 16 bases separating them. The CDR3 has 14 residues. In DNA form, the CDR3 reads TGTGCCACCACCCAGGGGCTTATCAATCAGCCCCAGCATTTT. It codes for CATTQGLINQPQHF.

This chain uses TRBV15 with TRBJ2-7; 9 bases align to TRBD1. Trimming took 0 bases from V and 2 from J; bases not matched to a gene: 8. Germline CDR1 is LNHNV and CDR2 is YYDKDF (reference sequence). The CDR3 loop spans 17 amino acids. The CDR3, as DNA: TGTGCCACCAGCAGAGATTTTTCGGGACAGGGAGCCTACGAGCAGTACTTC. This codes for CATSRDFSGQGAYEQYF. The variable domain in full, with the rest retrieved from reference TRBV15 and TRBJ2-7, is DAMVIQNPRYQVTQFGKPVTLSCSQTLNHNVMYWYQQKSSQAPKLLFHYYDKDFNNEADTPDNFQSRRPNTSFCFLDIRSPGLGDTAMYLCATSRDFSGQGAYEQYFGPGTRLTVT.

The chain links TRBV28 to TRBJ2-2, with a tentative D call TRBD2 (6 bases). CDR3 size: 15 residues. V was cut by 2 bases and J by 2 bases, with 9 bases left in between. Germline CDR1 MDHEN, CDR2 SYDVKM. CDR3 DNA sequence: TGTGCCAGCAGTTTACAGCGGGCAAACACCGGGGAGCTGTTTTTT. Its translation is CASSLQRANTGELFF. The full variable domain, with the rest looked up from reference TRBV28 and TRBJ2-2, is DVKVTQSSRYLVKRTGEKVFLECVQDMDHENMFWYRQDPGLGLRLIYFSYDVKMKEKGDIPEGYSVSREKKERFSLILESASTNQTSMYLCASSLQRANTGELFFGEGSRLTVL.

This clonotype has a handful of counts. The chain joins TRBV7-9 to TRBJ1-2; 9 nucleotides match TRBD1. V trimming: 1 base; J trimming: 6 bases; junction bases outside the gene matches: 12. The CDR3 has 17 amino acids. Germline V gene lookup returns CDR1 SEHNR and CDR2 FQNEAQ (reference sequence). This CDR3 reads CASSLGGQGVKVDGYTF. As DNA, the CDR3 is TGTGCCAGCAGCTTAGGGGGACAGGGCGTAAAGGTCGATGGCTACACCTTC.

The J gene is TRBJ1-2, the V gene TRBV27; TRBD1 matches 8 bases. The CDR3 is 15 residues long. The V gene's germline CDR1 is MNHEY and CDR2 SMNVEV (reference sequence). V was pared by 5 bases and J by 5 bases, with 10 bases of the junction left unmatched. The CDR3 DNA reads as TGTGCCAGCAGTACACTGACAGGGGAGGAGTATGGCTACACCTTC. Translating it yields CASSTLTGEEYGYTF.

This rearrangement joins TRBV7-8 to TRBJ2-1; weak D call: TRBD2 (6 bases). The J call could be wrong; TRBJ2-7 is a better fit for the DNA end. The CDR3 covers 17 residues. Germline CDR1 reads SGHVS; CDR2 reads FQNEAQ. Here the CDR3 reads CASSLRRESSFYNEQYF. CDR3 coding DNA: TGTGCCAGCAGCTTAAGACGGGAGAGCTCATTCTACAATGAGCAGTACTTC.

With regard to this clonotype: This sequence may be a read error, since a much larger clone differs from it by one base. V is TRBV7-9 and J is TRBJ1-6; possibly TRBD1 for D (5 bases). CDR1 and CDR2 (germline): SEHNR, FQNEAQ (reference sequence). V was shortened by 1 base and J by 11 bases, with 12 bases between the two germline ends. This CDR3 has 14 amino acids. As DNA, the CDR3 is TGTGCCAGCAGCTTAGGCCAGGGCGGTCCACCCCTCCACTTT. This codes for CASSLGQGGPPLHF.